The source of this T cell receptor (beta chain) is a study of shared clonotypes between healthy human individuals. Overall study context: CD8 memory received one plate per donor, CD8 naive two, CD4 memory three and CD4 naive three. Study-wide results and limits: Sequencing depth was a factor that was expected to affect clonotype sharing among donors. In a handful of donors, around 5.5% of naive CD4 clonotypes appeared in common.

The naive CD8 population came from CD45RO-negative cells selected for CCR7, without terminally differentiated effector memory CD45RA+ cells. A remark on this clone: What it recognizes is unknown. Other nucleotide sequences from this sample produce the same CDR3.

The assay was immunoSEQ multiplex PCR, and TCRdb's table has in-frame clones only and misses some. The table shows millions of clones, with about 95% occurring only once. This receptor was identified in a man between 18 and 29 years old in good health. Material: naive CD8+ T cells sorted from blood.

Here the CDR3 DNA reads TGTGCCAGCAGCGCCTCCGGGACAGGGAACTATGGCTACACCTTC. It translates to CASSASGTGNYGYTF. V and J are TRBV9 and TRBJ1-2; 9 positions agree with TRBD1. Germline V gene sequence: CDR1 SGDLS, CDR2 YYNGEE. With V trimmed by 3 bases and J by 2 bases, 5 bases remained unmatched. The CDR3 extends over 15 amino acids.